These 10 T cell receptor beta chains share one sample of origin, sequenced in a study of human thymus T cells. Repertoires were generated with immunoSEQ multiplex PCR, while TCRdb's copy carries only in-frame clones and drops some. The data show more than 50,000 clones, 90% to 95% seen once. Material: blood. These receptor sequences come from a boy under two years old with a congenital heart defect but otherwise immunologically healthy.

The J gene is TRBJ2-3, the V gene TRBV6-4; D tentatively reads TRBD1 or TRBD2 (5 bases each). Germline loops: CDR1 MRHNA, CDR2 SNTAGT. The length of the CDR3 is 16 residues. V lost 4 bases and J 5 bases, leaving 19 bases between the germline ends. The DNA of the CDR3 is TGTGCCAGCAGTGCTGGGACGGCCTTGACCCAAGATACGCAGTATTTT. As protein: CASSAGTALTQDTQYF.

A few counts support this clone. This rearrangement joins TRBV7-9 to TRBJ1-1; the D is unclear. CDR3 length: 10 residues. V was pared by 4 bases and J by 4 bases, with 1 base between. In germline, CDR1 is SEHNR, CDR2 FQNEAQ (reference sequence). The CDR3 nucleotides read TGTGCCAGCAGCTCCACTGAAGCTTTCTTT. Amino acids: CASSSTEAFF.

The chain joins TRBV7-2 to TRBJ1-1; 8 positions agree with TRBD1. Germline assignment: CDR1 SGHTA and CDR2 FQGNSA. The CDR3 loop spans 14 amino acids. V lost 5 bases and J lost 6; bases outside the gene matches: 8. CDR3 loop: CASSQSRGRSEAFF. CDR3 DNA sequence: TGTGCCAGCAGCCAATCCAGGGGGCGCTCTGAAGCTTTCTTT.

The rearrangement links TRBV15 to TRBJ2-7; no definite D call. Between the trimmed V and J ends, which lost 0 bases and 8 bases, there was a span of 8 bases. Germline assignment: CDR1 LNHNV and CDR2 YYDKDF (reference sequence). This CDR3 contains 12 residues. The CDR3 region is CATSRDRAQQYF. The CDR3 nucleotides read TGTGCCACCAGCAGAGATAGGGCCCAGCAGTACTTC. The whole variable domain, filled in from reference TRBV15 and TRBJ2-7, reads DAMVIQNPRYQVTQFGKPVTLSCSQTLNHNVMYWYQQKSSQAPKLLFHYYDKDFNNEADTPDNFQSRRPNTSFCFLDIRSPGLGDTAMYLCATSRDRAQQYFGPGTRLTVT.

The rearrangement uses TRBV5-1 and TRBJ2-7; either TRBD1 or TRBD2 may fit D (6 bases each). CDR3 length equals 14 residues. V lost 4 bases and J 5 bases, leaving 16 bases between the germline ends. Germline CDR1 and CDR2: SGHRS and YFSETQ. CDR3 region: CASSRGIRGDEQYF. The DNA for the CDR3 is TGCGCCAGCAGCCGGGGGATCAGGGGAGACGAGCAGTACTTC.

V gene TRBV11-2 combines with J gene TRBJ2-5; D remains unclear. The germline gives CDR1 SGHAT, CDR2 FQNNGV. V was trimmed by 0 bases and J by 3 bases, leaving 8 bases between them. The CDR3 is made up of 14 amino acids. CDR3 sequence reads: CASSLDLGEETQYF. CDR3 DNA: TGTGCCAGCAGCTTAGATCTAGGCGAAGAGACCCAGTACTTC.

This clone was observed once. The J gene is TRBJ2-5, the V gene TRBV5-1, with TRBD1 matching 11 bases. The germline CDR1 and CDR2 sequences are SGHRS and YFSETQ. The CDR3 totals 15 residues. Germline trimming cut 3 bases from V and 2 bases from J; bases unmatched to any gene: 3. CDR3 amino acids: CASSWDRGGQETQYF. For the CDR3, the DNA is TGCGCCAGCAGCTGGGACAGGGGGGGACAAGAGACCCAGTACTTC.

The chain carries TRBV6-5 and TRBJ2-5; 7 bases agree with TRBD1. Germline V lookup: CDR1 MNHEY, CDR2 SVGAGI. Trimming at V came to 6 bases and at J to 2 bases, leaving 0 bases not matched to a gene. This CDR3 is built from 12 residues. The CDR3 region is CASSRGQETQYF. CDR3 coding DNA: TGTGCCAGCAGCAGGGGGCAAGAGACCCAGTACTTC.

V is TRBV1 and J is TRBJ1-5; TRBD1, the D gene given by the table, was not confirmed from the DNA. TRBV1 is assigned pseudogene status. The CDR3 contains 16 residues. CDR3 residues: CTSSPGKDRGVRPQHF. The CDR3 nucleotides are TGCACCAGCAGCCCAGGGAAAGACAGGGGGGTACGGCCCCAGCATTTT.

The rearrangement links TRBV27 to TRBJ1-5; D unclear. CDR1 is MNHEY, CDR2 SMNVEV, per germline (reference sequence). The CDR3 covers 13 residues. Trimming cost V 8 bases and J 0 bases, with 8 bases left between them. The CDR3 DNA reads TGTGCCAGCCGCTCCAATAGCAATCAGCCCCAGCATTTT. This encodes CASRSNSNQPQHF.